What follows are 19 T cell receptor beta chains derived from one specimen sequenced in a study of human T cells and chemical hapten exposure. TCRdb re-analysed the RACE reads in MiXCR, keeping a single row per CDR3 protein. The top ten clones hold roughly 2.3% of a sample with 75,000 to 95,000 distinct CDR3 sequences, roughly 11% of them seen once. Time point defined: patch test 2, 6 weeks after DPC sensitization. Noted treatment: therapeutic diphenylcyclopropenone sensitization with weekly scalp DPC. Sequenced here: whole blood, sampled in connection with sensitization to the hapten diphenylcyclopropenone (DPC). The origin of the receptors is a man aged 35 to 55 with alopecia areata. Some clones in this sample may be carry-over from other donors' samples.

V usage is TRBV9 and J usage is TRBJ2-7; 10 nucleotides line up with TRBD1. CDR1 and CDR2 (germline): SGDLS, YYNGEE. The CDR3 is 14 residues long. Trimming removed 7 bases from V and 5 bases from J; junction bases left unmatched: 9. CDR3 protein: CASSQGQGSHEQYF. CDR3 nucleotides: TGTGCCAGCTCTCAGGGACAGGGGTCTCACGAGCAGTACTTC.

This clonotype has a handful of counts. The chain combines TRBV20-1 with TRBJ2-1; 10 nucleotides align to TRBD1. Per the germline V gene, CDR1 is DFQATT and CDR2 is SNEGSKA (reference sequence). This CDR3 contains 16 residues. After removal of 5 bases from V and 2 bases from J, the junction contained 9 bases not matched to a gene. The CDR3 reads CSAEDRGVGPYNEQFF. The CDR3 region has the DNA TGCAGTGCTGAGGACAGGGGGGTTGGCCCCTACAATGAGCAGTTCTTC.

V gene TRBV6-2 or TRBV6-3 combines with J gene TRBJ2-3; TRBD2 matches 13 bases. V dropped 5 bases and J dropped 5; count of bases not matched to a gene: 13. The germline V gene has CDR1 MNHEY and CDR2 SVGEGT. The CDR3 totals 18 residues. For the CDR3, the DNA is TGTGCCAGCAGTCAAGTCAGACGACTAGCGGGAGGCGGAGATACGCAGTATTTT. Protein sequence: CASSQVRRLAGGGDTQYF.

This clonotype was recorded a few times. The rearrangement uses TRBV12-3 or TRBV12-4 and TRBJ2-7; no definite D call. Trimming shortened V by 6 bases and J by 4 bases, and 10 bases separated the two germline ends. This CDR3 comprises 12 residues. In DNA form, the CDR3 reads TGTGCCAGCAGCGTACGACGTTACGAGCAGTACTTC. It specifies CASSVRRYEQYF.

This clonotype has ten or more counts. The chain is built from TRBV2 and TRBJ1-5; possibly TRBD1 for D (5 bases). The CDR3 loop spans 17 amino acids. V lost 2 bases, J lost 4 bases, and 18 bases lay in between. CDR1 and CDR2 (germline): SNHLY, FYNNEI. For the CDR3, the DNA is TGTGCCAGCAGTGAAAGATCTTTTGGGACCTCGAATCAGCCCCAGCATTTT. Its translation: CASSERSFGTSNQPQHF.

This clonotype was seen a few times. The genes are TRBV20-1 and TRBJ1-5; no firm D call. Germline V gives CDR1 DFQATT, CDR2 SNEGSKA (reference sequence). CDR3 length equals 13 residues. Trimming stripped 3 bases from V and 2 bases from J, with 8 bases between. The CDR3 reads CSASTGGNQPQHF. In DNA form, the CDR3 reads TGCAGTGCTAGTACCGGGGGCAATCAGCCCCAGCATTTT.

CDR3 amino acids: CASSFEGGAEREVYSGANVLTF. The DNA for the CDR3 is TGTGCCAGCAGTTTTGAGGGAGGGGCAGAGCGGGAGGTATACTCTGGGGCCAACGTCCTGACTTTC. V gene TRBV12-3 or TRBV12-4 combines with J gene TRBJ2-6, with 9 positions matching TRBD2. The CDR3 extends over 22 amino acids. Unmatched junction bases numbered 18, after V lost 3 bases and J lost 0 bases.

V is TRBV9 and J is TRBJ2-7, with 10 positions matching TRBD2. V shed 0 bases and J 7 bases; nucleotides not matched to a gene: 10. CDR1 and CDR2 from the germline V gene are SGDLS and YYNGEE. The CDR3 runs 16 residues. This CDR3 reads CASSVGSIGLAAEQYF. CDR3 sequence (DNA): TGTGCCAGCAGCGTAGGCTCGATCGGACTAGCGGCTGAGCAGTACTTC.

This clonotype is classed as medium-sized (0.01 to 0.1%). The chain carries TRBV13 and TRBJ2-5; the D gene is possibly TRBD2 (6 bases). Germline CDR1 reads PRHDT; CDR2 reads FYEKMQ (reference sequence). The CDR3 is 17 amino acids. Trimming removed 5 bases from V and 2 bases from J, with 21 bases in between. CDR3 region: CASSTPDRVRGQETQYF. For the CDR3, the DNA is TGTGCCAGCAGCACCCCCGATAGGGTGCGGGGTCAAGAGACCCAGTACTTC.

This clonotype came up many times. The genes are TRBV28 and TRBJ1-2, with 7 bases matching TRBD1. The CDR3 is 15 residues long. The germline gives CDR1 MDHEN, CDR2 SYDVKM. The V and J ends lost 5 bases and 3 bases, in that order; junction bases with no gene match: 9. CDR3 sequence: CASSPQPTGYYGYTF. The CDR3 nucleotides read TGTGCCAGCAGTCCCCAACCGACAGGGTACTATGGCTACACCTTC.

As to this clonotype: Just one base apart from a much larger clone, this may be a read error. The CDR3 ends on some other residue instead of the conserved phenylalanine or tryptophan, so this is likely a read error. The chain carries TRBV12-3 or TRBV12-4 and TRBJ1-3; no clear D gene. V lost 4 bases to trimming and J lost 4 bases, with 8 bases between them. The CDR3 length is 13 residues. Here the CDR3 DNA reads TGTGCCAGCAGTTCCCCGAAGGGAAACACCATATATTCT. Translating gives CASSSPKGNTIYS.

This clonotype was seen only a few times. V usage is TRBV2 and J usage is TRBJ2-7; 7 bases agree with TRBD1. The CDR3 spans 12 residues. Germline V gene lookup returns CDR1 SNHLY and CDR2 FYNNEI. V trimming: 4 bases; J trimming: 3 bases; junction bases outside the gene matches: 0. CDR3 amino acids: CASSGQGYEQYF. CDR3 nucleotide sequence: TGTGCCAGCAGTGGACAGGGCTACGAGCAGTACTTC.

This chain connects TRBV2 to TRBJ1-1; D is perhaps TRBD1 (5 bases). The length of the CDR3 is 13 residues. V lost 6 bases and J 2 bases, leaving 10 bases between the germline ends. The germline gives CDR1 SNHLY, CDR2 FYNNEI. Written as DNA, the CDR3 is TGTGCCAGCAGCATACGGGGCAACACTGAAGCTTTCTTT. It specifies CASSIRGNTEAFF.

This clonotype has a handful of counts. This chain connects TRBV7-2 to TRBJ1-4, with D unresolved. CDR1 and CDR2 (germline): SGHTA, FQGNSA. The CDR3 spans 16 residues. Trimming stripped 4 bases from V and 0 bases from J, with 12 bases between. The CDR3 sequence: CASSSWTDSTNEKLFF. Written as DNA, the CDR3 is TGTGCCAGCAGCTCATGGACGGATTCAACTAATGAAAAACTGTTTTTT.

The CDR3 protein is CASSLLPIGQETQYF. The CDR3 region has the DNA TGTGCCAGCAGCTTACTTCCGATAGGCCAAGAGACCCAGTACTTC. The V call is TRBV7-6, the J call TRBJ2-5; no definite D call. Germline assignment: CDR1 SGHVS and CDR2 FNYEAQ. The V end was cut by 2 bases, the J end by 1 base, with 11 bases between. CDR3 length equals 15 residues.

This clonotype was detected many times. The chain has TRBV20-1 and TRBJ2-1; 10 bases are a match to TRBD2. This CDR3 is 17 amino acids long. V lost 6 bases to trimming and J lost 1 base; unmatched junction nucleotides: 12. The V gene's germline CDR1 is DFQATT and CDR2 SNEGSKA (reference sequence). The CDR3 bases are TGCAGTGCCCACCCCGCTAGCGGGAGTCAATCCTACAATGAGCAGTTCTTC. The encoded protein is CSAHPASGSQSYNEQFF.

This clonotype was detected many times. The chain joins TRBV20-1 to TRBJ2-1, with 8 bases aligning to TRBD2. The CDR3 runs to 15 residues. Trimming cost V 5 bases and J 0 bases; bases outside gene matches: 6. Germline CDR1 and CDR2: DFQATT and SNEGSKA (reference sequence). This CDR3 reads CSAGIAGRSYNEQFF. The CDR3 nucleotides read TGCAGTGCTGGAATAGCGGGACGCTCCTACAATGAGCAGTTCTTC.

The table lists this clonotype with many counts. The J gene is TRBJ1-5, the V gene TRBV12-3 or TRBV12-4; TRBD1 matches 7 bases. The CDR3 spans 15 residues. Trimming cost V 4 bases and J 6 bases; bases outside gene matches: 9. The CDR3 coding sequence is TGTGCCAGCAGTTCCCGACAGGGTGTGAGTCAGCCCCAGCATTTT. Amino acid sequence: CASSSRQGVSQPQHF.

This clonotype appeared a few times. V is TRBV6-6 and J is TRBJ2-1; tentatively, D is TRBD1 (5 bases). V gave up 2 bases and J gave up 9 bases, with 23 bases separating them. The CDR3 totals 17 residues. Germline-derived CDR1 and CDR2 are MNHNY and SVGAGI (reference sequence). In DNA form, the CDR3 reads TGTGCCAGCAGTTACCCCCAGGGTCTGGAGAAATCGGGTGAGCAGTTCTTC. Encoded protein: CASSYPQGLEKSGEQFF.